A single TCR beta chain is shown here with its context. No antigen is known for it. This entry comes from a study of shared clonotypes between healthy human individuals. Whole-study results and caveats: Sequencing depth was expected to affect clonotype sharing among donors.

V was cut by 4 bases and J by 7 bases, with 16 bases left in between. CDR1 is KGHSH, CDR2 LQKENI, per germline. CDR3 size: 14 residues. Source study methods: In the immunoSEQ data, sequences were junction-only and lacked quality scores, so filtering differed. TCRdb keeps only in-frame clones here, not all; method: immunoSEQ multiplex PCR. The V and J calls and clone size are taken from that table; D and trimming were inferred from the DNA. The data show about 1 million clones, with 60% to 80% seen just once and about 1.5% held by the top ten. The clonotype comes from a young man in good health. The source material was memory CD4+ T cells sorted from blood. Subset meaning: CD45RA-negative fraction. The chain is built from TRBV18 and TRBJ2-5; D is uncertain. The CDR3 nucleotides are TGTGCCAGCTCACTATCGGACCAACGGAGGACCCAGTACTTC. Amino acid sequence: CASSLSDQRRTQYF.